This T cell receptor (beta chain) originates from a study of cytomegalovirus exposure and HLA in healthy donors. General study results and limits: Many donors shared some public TCRs, even though most TCR sequences were rare. Cytomegalovirus status was reportedly diagnosed by the classifier with high specificity and sensitivity.

Remarks on this clone: The target antigen is unknown.

The CDR3 covers 15 residues. The ends lost 4 bases at V and 0 bases at J; junction bases unmatched: 2. From germline, CDR1 is SGHTA and CDR2 FQGTGA. Sequenced by immunoSEQ multiplex PCR; TCRdb stores in-frame clones only, minus some. The table lists 100,000 to 150,000 clones, 85% to 90% of them singletons, with approximately 3.3% in the top ten. The chain links TRBV7-3 to TRBJ2-7, with TRBD2 matching 11 bases. The TCR was taken from a young man in good health and CMV-seronegative. Input material: PBMCs. CDR3 coding DNA: TGTGCCAGCAGCTCTAGCGGGGGGATCTCCTACGAGCAGTACTTC. Amino acids: CASSSSGGISYEQYF. Based on the CDR3 plus reference TRBV7-3 and TRBJ2-7, the full variable domain is GAGVSQTPSNKVTEKGKYVELRCDPISGHTALYWYRQSLGQGPEFLIYFQGTGAADDSGLPNDRFFAVRPEGSVSTLKIQRTERGDSAVYLCASSSSGGISYEQYFGPGTRLTVT.